The 21 T cell receptor beta chains below all came from one sample that was sequenced in a study of blood T cell repertoires in COVID-19. This table comes from immunoSEQ multiplex PCR, and its TCRdb copy is limited to in-frame clones, with some not included. The sample records tens of thousands of clones, less than 85% being singletons. Sequencing input: peripheral blood. The receptors originated from a man in his forties or fifties with COVID-19, enrolled during active disease.

The chain recombines TRBV6-5 with TRBJ1-1; D might be TRBD1 (6 bases). Between the trimmed V and J ends, which lost 0 bases and 3 bases, there was a span of 14 bases. Germline V gene sequence: CDR1 MNHEY, CDR2 SVGAGI. The CDR3 is 16 residues long. The CDR3 sequence is CASSYSGGGADTEAFF. In DNA form, the CDR3 reads TGTGCCAGCAGTTACTCAGGGGGGGGCGCAGACACTGAAGCTTTCTTT.

This clone was picked up a small number of times. The chain is built from TRBV14 and TRBJ2-2; D not certain. Germline CDR1 and CDR2: SGHDN and FVKESK. The germline V and J ends were trimmed by 1 base and 4 bases, with 16 bases remaining between them. CDR3 length: 17 residues. The CDR3 nucleotides are TGTGCCAGCAGCCAAGGGTTAATTGTCGCGAGCACCGGGGAGCTGTTTTTT. Protein product: CASSQGLIVASTGELFF.

The V and J genes are TRBV7-2 and TRBJ1-2; 8 positions match TRBD1. The V gene end was trimmed by 4 bases and the J gene end by 6 bases; junction bases not matched to a gene: 10. Germline CDR1 and CDR2: SGHTA and FQGNSA. This CDR3 has 15 residues. This CDR3 is CASSSRDRTVHGYTF. CDR3 sequence (DNA): TGTGCCAGCAGCTCAAGGGACAGGACGGTCCATGGCTACACCTTC.

V usage is TRBV29-1 and J usage is TRBJ2-7; tentatively, D is TRBD1 (6 bases). This CDR3 has 14 residues. Looked up from germline, CDR1 is SQVTM and CDR2 is ANQGSEA. Trimming took off 7 bases at V and 0 bases at J, with 16 bases between the two ends. Here the CDR3 reads CSAQKGQNSYEQYF. The CDR3 DNA reads as TGCAGCGCTCAAAAGGGACAAAACTCCTACGAGCAGTACTTC.

The chain is built from TRBV6-5 and TRBJ1-6, with D possibly matching TRBD1 (5 bases). This CDR3 spans 16 amino acids. Germline CDR1 is MNHEY and CDR2 is SVGAGI. Trimming stripped 1 base from V and 7 bases from J, with 14 bases between. The CDR3 bases are TGTGCCAGCAGTTACTTCACAGGAGACCTAAATTCACCCCTCCACTTT. Translated, it gives CASSYFTGDLNSPLHF.

The J gene is TRBJ2-1, the V gene TRBV19; TRBD2 aligns across 8 bases. This CDR3 has 13 residues. Germline V lookup: CDR1 LNHDA, CDR2 SQIVND (reference sequence). The junction had 4 bases not matched to a gene; V was cut back by 2 bases and J by 10 bases. The DNA of the CDR3 is TGTGCCAGTAGTATAAGTCCGGGAGGGGAGCAGTTCTTC. Translated: CASSISPGGEQFF.

The sample holds one count of this clone. The genes are TRBV7-6 and TRBJ2-5; D is unclear. This CDR3 contains 15 residues. The ends were cut back, 1 base at V and 1 base at J, with 10 bases in the middle. CDR1 is SGHVS, CDR2 FNYEAQ, per germline. The CDR3 sequence is CASSLVLSFQETQYF. The CDR3, as DNA: TGTGCCAGCAGCTTAGTTTTATCCTTCCAAGAGACCCAGTACTTC.

Only one count was recorded for this clone. The DNA for the CDR3 is TGTGCCAGTAGTAAAGGGGGGGCCAGCAGGAATGAGCAGTTCTTC. It codes for CASSKGGASRNEQFF. The chain is built from TRBV19 and TRBJ2-1, with D possibly TRBD2 on 7 matching bases. The V end lost 4 bases, the J end lost 7 bases, and 17 bases lay between the germline ends. CDR3 length: 15 amino acids. CDR1 is LNHDA and CDR2 is SQIVND in the germline V gene (reference sequence).

The rearrangement links TRBV5-1 to TRBJ2-2; TRBD2 matches 11 bases. The germline CDR1 and CDR2 sequences are SGHRS and YFSETQ. Losses at the gene ends were 0 bases for V and 2 bases for J; bases not matched to a gene: 3. The CDR3 has 17 residues. The CDR3, as DNA: TGCGCCAGCAGCTTGGTTGGGACTAGCGGAAACACCGGGGAGCTGTTTTTT. The encoded protein is CASSLVGTSGNTGELFF.

The rearrangement links TRBV6-1 to TRBJ1-4, with D unresolved. Germline CDR1 and CDR2: MNHNS and SASEGT. The CDR3 totals 15 residues. The germline V and J ends were trimmed by 2 bases and 5 bases, with 12 bases remaining between them. DNA for the CDR3: TGTGCCAGCAGTGAATCTTCGGGAGAGAATGAAAAACTGTTTTTT. Amino acids: CASSESSGENEKLFF.

The V and J genes are TRBV7-2 and TRBJ1-1; no definite D call. Trimming left V 1 base short and J 3 bases short, with 9 bases between. CDR1 and CDR2 from the germline V gene are SGHTA and FQGNSA. The CDR3 runs to 14 residues. CDR3 in DNA: TGTGCCAGCAGCTTAGAAGCGGGTGACACTGAAGCTTTCTTT. Translating it yields CASSLEAGDTEAFF.

This chain uses TRBV10-2 with TRBJ2-1, with 15 bases lining up with TRBD2. This CDR3 contains 18 residues. Germline CDR1 is WSHSY and CDR2 is SAAADI. The V segment lost 6 bases and the J segment 2 bases; nucleotides outside the gene matches: 8. The DNA of the CDR3 is TGCGCCAGCAGAAACGGACTAGCGGGGGGGCATGCCTACAATGAGCAGTTCTTC. Its translation: CASRNGLAGGHAYNEQFF.

The chain carries TRBV5-1 and TRBJ2-7; 8 bases match TRBD1. With 4 bases clipped from V and 3 bases from J, the junction kept 6 bases outside the gene matches. CDR3 length equals 14 residues. Germline loops: CDR1 SGHRS, CDR2 YFSETQ. The CDR3, as DNA: TGCGCCAGCAGCAGGGACAGGCCGTTCTACGAGCAGTACTTC. It translates to CASSRDRPFYEQYF.

This chain links TRBV7-6 with TRBJ1-1, with D possibly TRBD1 on 5 matching bases. This CDR3 has 14 amino acids. Trimming left V 3 bases short and J 6 bases short, with 14 bases between. Germline CDR1 and CDR2: SGHVS and FNYEAQ. DNA of the CDR3: TGTGCCAGCAGCTTTATAGGGGCTAAATCTGAAGCTTTCTTT. Translation: CASSFIGAKSEAFF.

The chain employs TRBV18 and TRBJ1-5; 10 nucleotides align to TRBD1. Germline-derived CDR1 and CDR2 are KGHSH and LQKENI. Unmatched junction bases numbered 6, after V lost 2 bases and J lost 5 bases. This CDR3 contains 16 residues. CDR3 bases: TGTGCCAGCTCACCAAGAGACAGGGGGCACGATCAGCCCCAGCATTTT. Its protein is CASSPRDRGHDQPQHF.

The rearrangement links TRBV3-1 (or the pseudogene TRBV3-2) to TRBJ2-7, with D possibly matching TRBD1 (6 bases). In germline, CDR1 is LGHDT, CDR2 YNNKEL (reference sequence). The CDR3 runs 14 residues. V was clipped by 1 base and J by 6 bases, with 13 bases between them. The CDR3 reads CASSQAPQGREQYF. For the CDR3, the DNA is TGTGCCAGCAGCCAAGCCCCACAGGGACGCGAGCAGTACTTC.

The chain uses TRBV12-5 and TRBJ1-2, with TRBD1 identical over 9 bases. Germline V gene sequence: CDR1 LGHNT, CDR2 FRNRAP. The CDR3 totals 14 residues. The V segment lost 5 bases and the J segment 2 bases; nucleotides outside the gene matches: 3. As DNA, the CDR3 is TGTGCTAGTGGTCCCGGGACAGGGAACTATGGCTACACCTTC. Amino acids: CASGPGTGNYGYTF. The whole variable domain, remainder taken from reference TRBV12-5 and TRBJ1-2, is DARVTQTPRHKVTEMGQEVTMRCQPILGHNTVFWYRQTMMQGLELLAYFRNRAPLDDSGMPKDRFSAEMPDATLATLKIQPSEPRDSAVYFCASGPGTGNYGYTFGSGTRLTVV.

This rearrangement joins TRBV6-2 or TRBV6-3 to TRBJ2-1; possibly TRBD2 for D (5 bases). Germline assignment: CDR1 MNHEY and CDR2 SVGEGT. The V end lost 2 bases, the J end lost 5 bases, and 7 bases lay between the germline ends. This CDR3 contains 13 residues. CDR3 sequence reads: CASSYLANNEQFF. DNA of the CDR3: TGTGCCAGCAGTTACCTAGCCAACAATGAGCAGTTCTTC.

J is TRBJ1-2 and V is TRBV5-4; D remains unclear. The CDR3 spans 12 residues. Trimming took 0 bases from V and 7 from J, leaving 7 bases between them. Per germline, CDR1 SGHNT and CDR2 YYREEE (reference sequence). CDR3 coding DNA: TGTGCCAGCAGCTTGGTCCTAACTGGCTACACCTTC. Translated: CASSLVLTGYTF.

This chain links TRBV5-1 with TRBJ1-5; tentatively, D is TRBD1 (6 bases). Trimming removed 1 base at V and 6 bases at J, with 14 bases between. Germline V gene sequence: CDR1 SGHRS, CDR2 YFSETQ. The CDR3 has 15 residues. The CDR3 here is CASSLLPGESQPQHF. The CDR3 DNA sequence: TGCGCCAGCAGCTTGTTGCCAGGGGAGAGTCAGCCCCAGCATTTT.

This rearrangement joins TRBV7-2 to TRBJ1-6; no firm D call. This CDR3 is 14 amino acids long. The V end lost 3 bases, the J end lost 14 bases, and 17 bases lay between the germline ends. Germline lookup yields CDR1 SGHTA and CDR2 FQGNSA. CDR3 residues: CASSFLTVSLALHF. In DNA, the CDR3 is TGTGCCAGCAGCTTTCTAACAGTAAGTCTGGCCCTCCACTTT.